Below are 16 T cell receptor beta chains sequenced from a single sample in a study of spatial heterogeneity in lung cancer. Each CDR3 protein gets one entry after TCRdb re-called the 5' RACE reads with MiXCR. The table includes some 15,000 distinct CDR3 sequences, 4.7% detected once. The time point was: sample taken at primary tumor resection. Their cognate antigens are unknown. The study, taken as a whole, reports: Tumoral mutation counts were tracked by counts of expanded intratumoral alpha and beta TCRs.

Source: lung tumor tissue, taken at surgery. The receptor source for this set is a female donor with early-stage non-small cell lung cancer.

This clonotype has ten or more counts. V gene TRBV7-6 combines with J gene TRBJ1-1; no clear D gene. This CDR3 comprises 14 residues. Trimming removed 0 bases from V and 3 bases from J, with 8 bases in between. Per the germline V gene, CDR1 is SGHVS and CDR2 is FNYEAQ. CDR3: CASSLADRDTEAFF. In nucleotides, the CDR3 is TGTGCCAGCAGCTTAGCGGACCGTGACACTGAAGCTTTCTTT.

This clonotype came up many times. The V and J genes are TRBV20-1 and TRBJ2-7, with 9 bases lining up with TRBD1. V lost 3 bases to trimming and J lost 2 bases; unmatched junction nucleotides: 5. Per the germline V gene, CDR1 is DFQATT and CDR2 is SNEGSKA (reference sequence). CDR3 length equals 14 residues. CDR3 DNA: TGCAGTGCTAGCAACCGGGACAGGGCCTACGAGCAGTACTTC. Translating it yields CSASNRDRAYEQYF.

This clonotype was observed many times. V is TRBV6-5 and J is TRBJ2-3, with 14 nucleotides matching TRBD2. The CDR3 loop spans 16 amino acids. Germline CDR1 is MNHEY and CDR2 is SVGAGI. J lost 6 bases, V lost 5 bases, and 7 bases had no gene match. This CDR3 is CASSRGTSGGLDTQYF. CDR3 in DNA: TGTGCCAGCAGTCGCGGGACTAGCGGGGGCTTGGATACGCAGTATTTT.

This clonotype was recorded at least ten times. The V and J genes are TRBV6-5 and TRBJ2-5, with 7 bases lining up with TRBD2. The CDR3 totals 15 residues. CDR1 and CDR2 from the germline V gene are MNHEY and SVGAGI. J was trimmed by 8 bases and V by 6 bases; bases with no gene match: 15. The CDR3 region is CASSAGGTAGVTQYF. The DNA for the CDR3 is TGTGCCAGCAGCGCAGGTGGCACGGCGGGGGTAACCCAGTACTTC.

The sample holds many counts of this clonotype. The chain joins TRBV28 to TRBJ1-1, with D uncertain. The CDR3 consists of 14 residues. V was cut by 2 bases and J by 3 bases, with 10 bases left in between. CDR1 and CDR2 (germline): MDHEN, SYDVKM. The CDR3 DNA is TGTGCCAGCAGTTTAGGTGACCCAGACACTGAAGCTTTCTTT. Translating gives CASSLGDPDTEAFF.

This clonotype was found many times. The chain recombines TRBV28 with TRBJ1-2; 8 nucleotides match TRBD1. V gave up 3 bases and J gave up 4 bases; unmatched junction bases: 1. From germline, CDR1 is MDHEN and CDR2 SYDVKM. The CDR3 extends over 13 amino acids. The CDR3 DNA is TGTGCCAGCAGTTTCGGGACAGGCTATGGCTACACCTTC. Translating it yields CASSFGTGYGYTF.

The chain combines TRBV14 with TRBJ1-1; D is perhaps TRBD1 (6 bases). Germline CDR1 and CDR2: SGHDN and FVKESK. There are 15 residues in the CDR3. The V end lost 2 bases, the J end lost 7 bases, and 17 bases lay between the germline ends. The CDR3, as DNA: TGTGCCAGCAGCCAATTCTCAATCCGGACAGTTGAAGCTTTCTTT. It encodes CASSQFSIRTVEAFF.

This clonotype appeared many times. This sequence joins TRBV12-3 or TRBV12-4 and TRBJ2-3; TRBD2 aligns across 8 bases. The junction had 9 bases not matched to a gene; V was cut back by 7 bases and J by 3 bases. The CDR3 totals 15 residues. CDR3 sequence reads: CASTLRGGRTDTQYF. The CDR3 bases are TGTGCCAGCACCCTCCGGGGGGGTAGGACAGATACGCAGTATTTT.

This clonotype is medium-sized (0.01 to 0.1%). The gene calls are TRBV5-1 and TRBJ2-1; D possibly matches TRBD1 or TRBD2 (5 bases each). V lost 2 bases and J 6 bases, leaving 21 bases between the germline ends. CDR3 length: 17 amino acids. Germline lookup yields CDR1 SGHRS and CDR2 YFSETQ. CDR3 sequence reads: CASSFPYPGPGFNEQFF. CDR3 in DNA: TGCGCCAGCAGCTTTCCCTATCCGGGACCGGGATTCAATGAGCAGTTCTTC.

The sample holds many counts of this clonotype. The chain employs TRBV10-3 and TRBJ2-1; 8 nucleotides line up with TRBD2. The V gene's germline CDR1 is ENHRY and CDR2 SYGVKD. The CDR3 has 17 residues. The V gene end was trimmed by 2 bases and the J gene end by 2 bases; junction bases not matched to a gene: 8. This CDR3 is CAISEGPGLGAYNEQFF. CDR3 bases: TGTGCCATCAGTGAGGGCCCGGGACTAGGGGCCTACAATGAGCAGTTCTTC.

Many counts were recorded for this clonotype. V usage is TRBV9 and J usage is TRBJ2-3; TRBD2 matches 13 bases. Trimming removed 3 bases from V and 6 bases from J; junction bases left unmatched: 13. The germline CDR1 and CDR2 sequences are SGDLS and YYNGEE. The CDR3 consists of 18 residues. CDR3 amino acids: CASSEWGTSGGAWDTQYF. The CDR3 DNA sequence: TGTGCCAGCAGCGAATGGGGCACTAGCGGGGGGGCCTGGGATACGCAGTATTTT. Drawing the rest from reference TRBV9 and TRBJ2-3, the complete variable domain is DSGVTQTPKHLITATGQRVTLRCSPRSGDLSVYWYQQSLDQGLQFLIQYYNGEERAKGNILERFSAQQFPDLHSELNLSSLELGDSALYFCASSEWGTSGGAWDTQYFGPGTRLTVL.

This clonotype was picked up many times. The chain joins TRBV7-9 to TRBJ1-3; no clear D. There are 16 residues in the CDR3. Trimming removed 2 bases from V and 0 bases from J, with 11 bases in between. CDR1 is SEHNR and CDR2 is FQNEAQ in the germline V gene (reference sequence). The CDR3 region has the DNA TGTGCCAGCAGCTTAATCTCAGGCCTCTCTGGAAACACCATATATTTT. Translating gives CASSLISGLSGNTIYF.

This clonotype was counted at least ten times. The chain couples TRBV29-1 to TRBJ2-5; TRBD1 matches at 8 bases. V gave up 4 bases and J gave up 4 bases; unmatched junction bases: 11. In germline, CDR1 is SQVTM, CDR2 ANQGSEA. CDR3 length equals 15 residues. This CDR3 reads CSVGDRGFVRETQYF. For the CDR3, the DNA is TGCAGCGTTGGAGACAGGGGTTTCGTTAGAGAGACCCAGTACTTC.

This clonotype was recorded at least ten times. The chain employs TRBV12-3 or TRBV12-4 and TRBJ2-6; D ambiguous. The germline V and J ends were trimmed by 7 bases and 0 bases, with 10 bases remaining between them. The CDR3 loop spans 15 amino acids. The CDR3 spells CASTLPVSGANVLTF. The CDR3 nucleotides are TGTGCCAGCACCCTCCCAGTCTCTGGGGCCAACGTCCTGACTTTC.

This clonotype was picked up many times. The chain uses TRBV6-5 and TRBJ2-7; 7 nucleotides agree with TRBD2. Trimming removed 5 bases from V and 9 bases from J; junction bases left unmatched: 7. The length of the CDR3 is 12 residues. Germline loops: CDR1 MNHEY, CDR2 SVGAGI. The CDR3 DNA reads as TGTGCCAGCAGTCCGTCGACGGGGGGGCAGTACTTC. Translating gives CASSPSTGGQYF.

This clonotype was detected many times. V gene TRBV5-4 combines with J gene TRBJ1-1; 7 bases map to TRBD1. CDR3 length equals 13 residues. Trimming removed 3 bases from V and 4 bases from J; junction bases left unmatched: 3. Germline V gene lookup returns CDR1 SGHNT and CDR2 YYREEE (reference sequence). The DNA for the CDR3 is TGTGCCAGCAGCTGGACAGGTTCCACTGAAGCTTTCTTT. It yields the protein CASSWTGSTEAFF. Full variable domain (missing parts from reference TRBV5-4 and TRBJ1-1): ETGVTQSPTHLIKTRGQQVTLRCSSQSGHNTVSWYQQALGQGPQFIFQYYREEENGRGNFPPRFSGLQFPNYSSELNVNALELDDSALYLCASSWTGSTEAFFGQGTRLTVV.